What follows are 22 T cell receptor beta chains derived from one specimen sequenced in a study of OX40 agonist ivuxolimab in advanced cancers. Assay used: immunoSEQ multiplex PCR; TCRdb lists only in-frame clones, some missing. The table records some 45,000 clones, approximately 91% of them present only once. Sequencing was performed on CD4+ or CD8+ T cells sorted from blood, taken in a trial of the OX40 agonist ivuxolimab. The receptor source for this set is an adult with an advanced solid tumor such as melanoma, head and neck, liver or kidney cancer.

The chain employs TRBV4-1 and TRBJ2-7, with a possible D match to TRBD1 (6 bases). The V gene's germline CDR1 is MGHRA and CDR2 YSYEKL. Trimming left V 0 bases short and J 1 base short, with 13 bases between. There are 16 residues in the CDR3. CDR3 sequence reads: CASSQEPQGLSYEQYF. The CDR3, as DNA: TGCGCCAGCAGCCAAGAACCGCAGGGGCTTTCCTACGAGCAGTACTTC.

The V call is TRBV5-4, the J call TRBJ2-7; a weak D match, TRBD1 (6 bases). The CDR3 runs 15 residues. Trimming removed 0 bases from V and 0 bases from J, with 10 bases in between. Germline CDR1 SGHNT, CDR2 YYREEE (reference sequence). Written as DNA, the CDR3 is TGTGCCAGCAGCTTGGGACAGGTCAGCTCCTACGAGCAGTACTTC. Encoded protein: CASSLGQVSSYEQYF.

The chain has TRBV19 and TRBJ1-4, with 9 bases matching TRBD1. The germline CDR1 and CDR2 sequences are LNHDA and SQIVND (reference sequence). CDR3 length: 15 amino acids. After removal of 9 bases from V and 2 bases from J, the junction contained 7 bases not matched to a gene. Here the CDR3 reads CASREQGATNEKLFF. DNA of the CDR3: TGTGCCAGCCGGGAACAGGGGGCGACTAATGAAAAACTGTTTTTT.

This chain connects TRBV5-6 to TRBJ1-1; D unresolved. The CDR3 has 15 amino acids. The germline V gene has CDR1 SGHDT and CDR2 YYEEEE. The V gene lost 0 bases and the J gene lost 0 bases, with 9 bases spanning the gap. The CDR3 sequence: CASSLDGVLNTEAFF. CDR3 nucleotides: TGTGCCAGCAGCTTGGACGGGGTTTTGAACACTGAAGCTTTCTTT.

V and J are TRBV6-5 and TRBJ1-1; D possibly corresponds to TRBD1 (6 bases). V lost 6 bases, J lost 8 bases, and 13 bases lay in between. Germline assignment: CDR1 MNHEY and CDR2 SVGAGI. The CDR3 covers 12 residues. DNA for the CDR3: TGTGCCAGCAGCCGCCAGGGGTCCGAAGCTTTCTTT. Amino acid sequence: CASSRQGSEAFF.

The V and J genes are TRBV28 and TRBJ2-3; the D is unclear. Germline loops: CDR1 MDHEN, CDR2 SYDVKM. The CDR3 has 12 residues. Trimming removed 5 bases at V and 6 bases at J, with 9 bases between. In DNA, the CDR3 is TGTGCCAGCAGTCCCCACTTGGATACGCAGTATTTT. It translates to CASSPHLDTQYF. Drawing the rest from reference TRBV28 and TRBJ2-3, the complete variable domain is DVKVTQSSRYLVKRTGEKVFLECVQDMDHENMFWYRQDPGLGLRLIYFSYDVKMKEKGDIPEGYSVSREKKERFSLILESASTNQTSMYLCASSPHLDTQYFGPGTRLTVL.

This clone was recorded only once. J is TRBJ2-7 and V is TRBV5-4; 9 nucleotides agree with TRBD2. CDR3 length: 15 residues. Germline loops: CDR1 SGHNT, CDR2 YYREEE (reference sequence). V shed 4 bases, J shed 2 bases, and the junction held 7 bases outside the gene matches. CDR3 region: CASSPGTSRTYEQYF. The DNA of the CDR3 is TGTGCCAGCAGCCCCGGGACTAGCCGAACCTACGAGCAGTACTTC.

The chain carries TRBV29-1 and TRBJ1-2; the D gene is possibly TRBD1 (6 bases). This CDR3 spans 15 amino acids. V dropped 7 bases and J dropped 2 bases, with 20 bases sitting between them. Germline values: CDR1 SQVTM, CDR2 ANQGSEA. Here the CDR3 reads CSALFRDTLNYGYTF. The CDR3 nucleotides are TGCAGCGCCCTCTTCCGGGACACGTTGAACTATGGCTACACCTTC.

The chain uses TRBV13 and TRBJ2-5; a weak D match, TRBD1 (5 bases). Germline CDR1 reads PRHDT; CDR2 reads FYEKMQ (reference sequence). Trimming removed 5 bases from V and 7 bases from J, with 11 bases in between. This CDR3 contains 12 residues. This chain's CDR3 is CASSLSQGTQYF. In DNA form, the CDR3 reads TGTGCCAGCAGCCTGTCGCAGGGGACCCAGTACTTC.

This chain links TRBV28 with TRBJ2-3, with D maybe TRBD2 (6 bases). This CDR3 is built from 14 residues. Looked up from germline, CDR1 is MDHEN and CDR2 is SYDVKM. V shed 5 bases and J shed 0 bases, with 9 bases lying between them. The CDR3 reads CASSTSGSTDTQYF. The CDR3 nucleotides are TGTGCCAGCAGTACCAGCGGGAGCACAGATACGCAGTATTTT.

This clone was detected only once. The rearrangement uses TRBV7-5 and TRBJ2-1; the table's D gene call, TRBD2, was not cross checked with the DNA. TRBV7-5 is annotated as a pseudogene. The CDR3 runs to 15 residues. This CDR3 is CVRSSTGLTYNEQFF. CDR3 in DNA: TGTGTCAGAAGCTCGACGGGACTGACTTACAATGAGCAGTTCTTC.

This sequence joins TRBV6-6 and TRBJ2-1; D gene ambiguous. V was cut by 7 bases and J by 4 bases, with 11 bases left in between. Germline V gene lookup returns CDR1 MNHNY and CDR2 SVGAGI (reference sequence). The CDR3 loop spans 13 amino acids. The CDR3 loop reads CASTSRSYNEQFF. The CDR3 coding sequence is TGTGCCAGCACGAGTAGGTCTTACAATGAGCAGTTCTTC.

The chain carries TRBV28 and TRBJ1-4, with 9 bases identical to TRBD1. With 6 bases clipped from V and 5 bases from J, the junction kept 4 bases outside the gene matches. The CDR3 runs 14 residues. The germline CDR1 and CDR2 sequences are MDHEN and SYDVKM. The CDR3 nucleotides are TGTGCCAGCAGCCGGACAGGGGAAAATGAAAAACTGTTTTTT. This encodes CASSRTGENEKLFF.

This chain joins TRBV15 and TRBJ2-1; TRBD1 is a possible D gene (6 bases). The CDR3 has 15 amino acids. Germline V gene lookup returns CDR1 LNHNV and CDR2 YYDKDF (reference sequence). Trimming cost V 0 bases and J 7 bases, with 13 bases left between them. The CDR3: CATSRDLSRGNEQFF. CDR3 in DNA: TGTGCCACCAGCAGAGATCTTAGCAGGGGAAATGAGCAGTTCTTC.

The genes are TRBV10-1 and TRBJ2-2; D perhaps matches TRBD2 (5 bases). Germline CDR1 WNHNN, CDR2 SYGVQD (reference sequence). The germline V and J ends were trimmed by 7 bases and 7 bases, with 10 bases remaining between them. The CDR3 covers 12 residues. The CDR3 loop reads CASTPGDGELFF. CDR3 in DNA: TGCGCCAGCACGCCCGGGGACGGGGAGCTGTTTTTT.

The genes are TRBV5-4 and TRBJ1-2, with TRBD1 as a possible D gene (6 bases). This CDR3 has 15 residues. Trimming left V 4 bases short and J 2 bases short, with 15 bases between. Germline V CDR1 and CDR2: SGHNT, YYREEE (reference sequence). CDR3 sequence: CASSGGRQVNYGYTF. CDR3 coding DNA: TGTGCCAGCAGCGGGGGACGACAGGTCAACTATGGCTACACCTTC.

The count of this clone is one. V gene TRBV5-1 combines with J gene TRBJ1-2; tentative D call: TRBD1 (6 bases). V was trimmed by 4 bases and J by 2 bases, leaving 21 bases between them. The CDR3 spans 17 residues. Looked up from germline, CDR1 is SGHRS and CDR2 is YFSETQ. In DNA form, the CDR3 reads TGCGCCAGCAGCCCCTGGGGGGGCGCGGGTAGGAACTATGGCTACACCTTC. This encodes CASSPWGGAGRNYGYTF.

The J gene is TRBJ2-5, the V gene TRBV6-5; 7 nucleotides match TRBD2. Per the germline V gene, CDR1 is MNHEY and CDR2 is SVGAGI. There are 15 residues in the CDR3. V shed 0 bases, J shed 4 bases, and the junction held 5 bases outside the gene matches. As DNA, the CDR3 is TGTGCCAGCAGTTACTCGTCAGGGAGGGGAGAGACCCAGTACTTC. It encodes CASSYSSGRGETQYF.

The V and J genes are TRBV10-3 and TRBJ2-7; 16 bases fit TRBD2. Germline V CDR1 and CDR2: ENHRY, SYGVKD. V lost 6 bases, J lost 0 bases, and 8 bases stayed unmatched. This CDR3 has 18 residues. CDR3: CAISGGLAGGRSSYEQYF. The CDR3 region has the DNA TGTGCCATCAGCGGGGGACTAGCGGGAGGGCGAAGCTCCTACGAGCAGTACTTC.

The chain is built from TRBV2 and TRBJ2-7, with 10 bases that match TRBD1. CDR1 and CDR2 from the germline V gene are SNHLY and FYNNEI. Trimming took 5 bases from V and 4 from J; bases not matched to a gene: 8. The CDR3 sequence is 15 residues long. DNA of the CDR3: TGTGCCAGCAGTATTCTCGGGACAGGGGCGTACGAGCAGTACTTC. Encoded protein: CASSILGTGAYEQYF.

This chain joins TRBV27 and TRBJ1-4; no firm D call. Per the germline V gene, CDR1 is MNHEY and CDR2 is SMNVEV (reference sequence). The CDR3 sequence is 10 residues long. V was trimmed by 8 bases and J by 5 bases, leaving 3 bases between them. The CDR3 DNA sequence: TGTGCCAGCGGGAATGAAAAACTGTTTTTT. Its translation: CASGNEKLFF. The whole variable domain, remainder taken from reference TRBV27 and TRBJ1-4, is EAQVTQNPRYLITVTGKKLTVTCSQNMNHEYMSWYRQDPGLGLRQIYYSMNVEVTDKGDVPEGYKVSRKEKRNFPLILESPSPNQTSLYFCASGNEKLFFGSGTQLSVL.

This chain links TRBV7-9 with TRBJ1-4; TRBD1 might be the D (5 bases). Trimming cost V 4 bases and J 8 bases, with 14 bases left between them. Germline V gene sequence: CDR1 SEHNR, CDR2 FQNEAQ (reference sequence). The CDR3 sequence is 14 residues long. CDR3 in DNA: TGTGCCAGCAGCTCGGGAGGGGCGAGGGAAAAACTGTTTTTT. It specifies CASSSGGAREKLFF.